This T cell receptor (beta chain) was sequenced for a study of Graves' ophthalmopathy and Graves' hyperthyroidism. Study-wide points: Blood repertoires reportedly contained most expanded thyroid clonotypes above 0.001 frequency. Ophthalmopathy was separated from stable hyperthyroidism by a 13-signature model with approximately 91% sensitivity and over 75% specificity.

Concerning this clonotype: Its antigen remains unidentified.

Certain patients were not enrolled. These were patients with other autoimmune diseases, uncontrolled infections, pregnancy or lactation. From RNA, the CDR3 regions of TCR beta chains were amplified and sequenced. Amplification began with first-round RT-PCR using HTBI primers, then second-round multiplex PCR was performed. TCRdb reanalysed the multiplex PCR reads using MiXCR and keeps one entry per CDR3 protein. The profile shows 580,000 or so distinct CDR3 sequences, less than 40% of them singletons. Trimming shortened V by 1 base and J by 0 bases, and 13 bases separated the two germline ends. Germline V gives CDR1 MGHDK, CDR2 SYGVNS. This CDR3 is 16 amino acids long.

The V and J genes are TRBV25-1 and TRBJ2-7; D uncertain. Sequencing input: peripheral blood or thyroid tissue (not recorded which). The TCR sequence derives from an adult man with Graves' hyperthyroidism. The DNA for the CDR3 is TGTGCCAGCAGTGAATTTTTGAACAGCAGCTCCTACGAGCAGTACTTC. This sequence encodes CASSEFLNSSSYEQYF.